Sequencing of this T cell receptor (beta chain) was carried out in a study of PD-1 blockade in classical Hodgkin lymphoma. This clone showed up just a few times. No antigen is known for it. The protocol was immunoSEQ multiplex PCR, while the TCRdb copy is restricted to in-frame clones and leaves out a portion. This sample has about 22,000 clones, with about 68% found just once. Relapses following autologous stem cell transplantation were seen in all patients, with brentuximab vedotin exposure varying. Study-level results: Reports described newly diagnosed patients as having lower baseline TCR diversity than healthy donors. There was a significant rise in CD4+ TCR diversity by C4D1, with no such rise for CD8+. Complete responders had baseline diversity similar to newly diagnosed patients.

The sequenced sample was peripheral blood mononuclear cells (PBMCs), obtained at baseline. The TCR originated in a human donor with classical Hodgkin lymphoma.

The CDR3 loop is CASSTREADTQYF. The CDR3 coding sequence is TGTGCCAGCAGTACAAGGGAGGCAGATACGCAGTATTTT. The chain uses TRBV6-6 and TRBJ2-3, with D possibly matching TRBD2 (6 bases). The V gene's germline CDR1 is MNHNY and CDR2 SVGAGI (reference sequence). The germline V and J ends were trimmed by 5 bases and 4 bases, with 10 bases remaining between them. The CDR3 runs to 13 residues.